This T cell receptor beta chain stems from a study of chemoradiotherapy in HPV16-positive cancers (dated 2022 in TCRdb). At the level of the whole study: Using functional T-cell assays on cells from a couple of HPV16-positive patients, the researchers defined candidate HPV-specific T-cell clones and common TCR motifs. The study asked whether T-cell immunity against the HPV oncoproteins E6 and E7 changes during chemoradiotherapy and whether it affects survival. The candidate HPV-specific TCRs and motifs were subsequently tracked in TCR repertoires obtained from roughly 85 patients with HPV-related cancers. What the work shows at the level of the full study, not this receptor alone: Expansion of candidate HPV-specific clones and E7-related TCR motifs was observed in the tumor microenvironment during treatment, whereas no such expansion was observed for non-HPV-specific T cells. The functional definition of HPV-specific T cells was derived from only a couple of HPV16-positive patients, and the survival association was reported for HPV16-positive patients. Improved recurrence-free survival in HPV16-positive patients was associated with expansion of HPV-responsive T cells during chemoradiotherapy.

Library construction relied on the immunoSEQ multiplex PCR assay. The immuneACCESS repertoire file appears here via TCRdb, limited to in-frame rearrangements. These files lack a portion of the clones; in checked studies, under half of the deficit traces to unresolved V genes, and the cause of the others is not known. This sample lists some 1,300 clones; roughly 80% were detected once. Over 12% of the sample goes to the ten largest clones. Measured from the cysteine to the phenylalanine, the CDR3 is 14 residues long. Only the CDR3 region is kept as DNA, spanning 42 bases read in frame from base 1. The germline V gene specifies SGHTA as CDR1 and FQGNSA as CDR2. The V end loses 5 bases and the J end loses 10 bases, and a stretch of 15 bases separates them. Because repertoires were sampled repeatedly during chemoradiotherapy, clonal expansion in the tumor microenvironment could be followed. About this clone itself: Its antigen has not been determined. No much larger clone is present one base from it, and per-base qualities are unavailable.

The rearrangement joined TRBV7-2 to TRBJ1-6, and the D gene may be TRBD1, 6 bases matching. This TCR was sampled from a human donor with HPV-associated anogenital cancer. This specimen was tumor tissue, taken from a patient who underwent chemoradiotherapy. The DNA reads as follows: TGTGCCAGCAGCCTGGGAGGGGGAAGATCACCCCTCCACTTT. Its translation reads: CASSLGGGRSPLHF.